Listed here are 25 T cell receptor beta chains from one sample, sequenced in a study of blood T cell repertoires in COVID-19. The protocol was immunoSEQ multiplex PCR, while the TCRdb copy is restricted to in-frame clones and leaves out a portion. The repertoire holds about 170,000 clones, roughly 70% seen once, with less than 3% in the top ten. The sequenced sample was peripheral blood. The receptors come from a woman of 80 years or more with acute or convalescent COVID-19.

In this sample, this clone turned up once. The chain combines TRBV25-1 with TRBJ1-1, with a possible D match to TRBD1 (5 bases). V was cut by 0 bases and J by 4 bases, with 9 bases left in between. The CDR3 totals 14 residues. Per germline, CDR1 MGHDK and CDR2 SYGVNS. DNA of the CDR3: TGTGCCAGCAGTGAATATTCAGGGATCACTGAAGCTTTCTTT. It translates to CASSEYSGITEAFF. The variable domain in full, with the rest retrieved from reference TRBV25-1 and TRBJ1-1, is EADIYQTPRYLVIGTGKKITLECSQTMGHDKMYWYQQDPGMELHLIHYSYGVNSTEKGDLSSESTVSRIRTEHFPLTLESARPSHTSQYLCASSEYSGITEAFFGQGTRLTVV.

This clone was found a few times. In DNA, the CDR3 is TGTGCCAGCAGCGTACTAGCGGGAGCGGGGTACAATGAGCAGTTCTTC. This gives the protein CASSVLAGAGYNEQFF. V and J are TRBV9 and TRBJ2-1; 10 bases match TRBD2. Germline loops: CDR1 SGDLS, CDR2 YYNGEE. V was pared by 1 base and J by 4 bases, with 5 bases of the junction left unmatched. The CDR3 is made up of 16 amino acids.

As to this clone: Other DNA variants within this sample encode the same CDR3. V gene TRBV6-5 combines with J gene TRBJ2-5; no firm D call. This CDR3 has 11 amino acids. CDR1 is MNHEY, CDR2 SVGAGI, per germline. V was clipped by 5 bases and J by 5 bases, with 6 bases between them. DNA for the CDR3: TGTGCCAGCAGTCCCGGGGAGACCCAGTACTTC. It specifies CASSPGETQYF.

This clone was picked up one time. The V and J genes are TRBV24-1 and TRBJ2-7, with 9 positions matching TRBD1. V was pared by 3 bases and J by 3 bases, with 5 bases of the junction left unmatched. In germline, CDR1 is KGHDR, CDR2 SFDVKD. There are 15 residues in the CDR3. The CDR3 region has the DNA TGTGCCACCAGTGATAGAGGACAGGGGAACTACGAGCAGTACTTC. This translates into CATSDRGQGNYEQYF.

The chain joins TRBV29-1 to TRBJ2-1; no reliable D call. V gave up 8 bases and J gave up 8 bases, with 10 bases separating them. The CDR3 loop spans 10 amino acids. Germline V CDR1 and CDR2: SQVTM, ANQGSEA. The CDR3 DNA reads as TGCAGCTCCCGCCAGGATGAGCAGTTCTTC. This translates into CSSRQDEQFF.

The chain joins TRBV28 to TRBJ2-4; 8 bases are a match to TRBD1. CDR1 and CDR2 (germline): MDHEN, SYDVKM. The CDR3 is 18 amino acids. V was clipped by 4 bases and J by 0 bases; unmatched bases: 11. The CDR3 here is CASSSQPGGLLAKNIQYF. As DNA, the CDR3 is TGTGCCAGCAGTTCGCAACCAGGGGGCCTTCTAGCCAAAAACATTCAGTACTTC.

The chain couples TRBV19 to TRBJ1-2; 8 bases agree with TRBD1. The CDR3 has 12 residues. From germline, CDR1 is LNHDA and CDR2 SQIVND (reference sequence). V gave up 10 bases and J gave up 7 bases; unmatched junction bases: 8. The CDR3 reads CATRTGNGGYTF. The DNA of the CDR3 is TGTGCCACCAGGACAGGGAATGGTGGCTACACCTTC.

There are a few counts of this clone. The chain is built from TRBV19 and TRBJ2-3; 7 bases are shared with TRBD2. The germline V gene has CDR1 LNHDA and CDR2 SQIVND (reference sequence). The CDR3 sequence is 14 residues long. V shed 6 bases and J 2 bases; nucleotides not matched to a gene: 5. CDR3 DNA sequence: TGTGCCAGTAGCGCCGGGGGGTACACAGATACGCAGTATTTT. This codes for CASSAGGYTDTQYF.

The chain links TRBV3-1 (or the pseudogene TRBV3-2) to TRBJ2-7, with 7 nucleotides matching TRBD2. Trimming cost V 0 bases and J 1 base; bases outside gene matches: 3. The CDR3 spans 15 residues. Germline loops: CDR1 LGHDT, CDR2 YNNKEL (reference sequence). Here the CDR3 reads CASSQDTSESYEQYF. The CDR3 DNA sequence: TGTGCCAGCAGCCAAGACACTAGCGAGTCCTACGAGCAGTACTTC.

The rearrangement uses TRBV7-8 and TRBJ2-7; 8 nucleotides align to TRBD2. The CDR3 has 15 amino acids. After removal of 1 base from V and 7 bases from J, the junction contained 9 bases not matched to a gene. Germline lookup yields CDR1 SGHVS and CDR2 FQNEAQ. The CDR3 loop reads CASSLDSGTSLEQYF. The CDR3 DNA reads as TGTGCCAGCAGCTTAGATAGTGGGACTAGTCTTGAGCAGTACTTC.

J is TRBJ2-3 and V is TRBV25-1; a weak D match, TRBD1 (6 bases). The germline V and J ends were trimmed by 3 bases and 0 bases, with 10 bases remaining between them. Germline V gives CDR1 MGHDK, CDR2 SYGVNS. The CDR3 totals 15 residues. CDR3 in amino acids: CASSDGGRSTDTQYF. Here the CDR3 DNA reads TGTGCCAGCAGTGATGGGGGCCGGAGCACAGATACGCAGTATTTT.

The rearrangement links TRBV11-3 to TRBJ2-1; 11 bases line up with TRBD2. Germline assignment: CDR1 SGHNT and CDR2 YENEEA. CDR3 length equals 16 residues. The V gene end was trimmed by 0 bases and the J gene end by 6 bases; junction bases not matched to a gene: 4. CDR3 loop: CASSLEASGRSNEQFF. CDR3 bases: TGTGCCAGCAGCTTAGAAGCTAGCGGGAGGAGCAATGAGCAGTTCTTC.

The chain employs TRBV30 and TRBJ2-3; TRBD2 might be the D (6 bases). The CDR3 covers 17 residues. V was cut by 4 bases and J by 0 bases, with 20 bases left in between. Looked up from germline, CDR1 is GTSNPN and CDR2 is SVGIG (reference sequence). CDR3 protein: CAWKYLGTGTSTDTQYF. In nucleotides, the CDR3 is TGTGCCTGGAAATACTTGGGGACTGGGACTAGCACAGATACGCAGTATTTT.

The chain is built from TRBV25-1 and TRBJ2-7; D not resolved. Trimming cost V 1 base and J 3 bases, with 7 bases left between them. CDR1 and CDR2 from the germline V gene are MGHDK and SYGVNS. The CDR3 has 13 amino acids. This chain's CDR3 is CASSELGNYEQYF. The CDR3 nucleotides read TGTGCCAGCAGTGAATTGGGCAACTACGAGCAGTACTTC.

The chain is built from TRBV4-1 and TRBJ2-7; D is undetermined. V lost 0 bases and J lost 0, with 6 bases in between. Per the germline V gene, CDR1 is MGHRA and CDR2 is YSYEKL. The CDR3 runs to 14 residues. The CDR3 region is CASSQEGISYEQYF. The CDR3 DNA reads TGCGCCAGCAGCCAAGAGGGCATCTCCTACGAGCAGTACTTC.

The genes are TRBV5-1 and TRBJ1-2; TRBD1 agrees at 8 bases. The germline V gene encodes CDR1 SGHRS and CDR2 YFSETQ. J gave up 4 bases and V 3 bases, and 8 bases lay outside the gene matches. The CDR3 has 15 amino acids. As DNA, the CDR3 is TGCGCCAGCAGCTCACCGGGACAGGAGATCTATGGCTACACCTTC. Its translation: CASSSPGQEIYGYTF.

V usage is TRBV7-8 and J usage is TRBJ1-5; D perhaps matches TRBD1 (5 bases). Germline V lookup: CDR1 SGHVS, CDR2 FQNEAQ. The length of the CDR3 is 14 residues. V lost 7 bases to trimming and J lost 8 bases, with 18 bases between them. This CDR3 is CASTLGGVKKPQHF. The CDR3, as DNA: TGTGCCAGCACTCTCGGAGGGGTTAAGAAGCCCCAGCATTTT.

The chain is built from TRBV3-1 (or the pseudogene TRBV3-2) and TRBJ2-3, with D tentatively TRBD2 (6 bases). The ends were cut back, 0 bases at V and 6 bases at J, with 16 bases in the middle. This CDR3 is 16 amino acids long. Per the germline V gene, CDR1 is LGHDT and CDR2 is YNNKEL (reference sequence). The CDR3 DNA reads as TGTGCCAGCAGCCAAGATCCGGCCTGGGAGGTGGATACGCAGTATTTT. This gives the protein CASSQDPAWEVDTQYF.

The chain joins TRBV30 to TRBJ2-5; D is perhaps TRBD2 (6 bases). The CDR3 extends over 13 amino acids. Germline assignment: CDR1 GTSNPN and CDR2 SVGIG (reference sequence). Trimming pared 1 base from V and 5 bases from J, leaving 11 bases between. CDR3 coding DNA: TGTGCCTGGAGTGCGGGAGTCCCCGAGACCCAGTACTTC. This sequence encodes CAWSAGVPETQYF.

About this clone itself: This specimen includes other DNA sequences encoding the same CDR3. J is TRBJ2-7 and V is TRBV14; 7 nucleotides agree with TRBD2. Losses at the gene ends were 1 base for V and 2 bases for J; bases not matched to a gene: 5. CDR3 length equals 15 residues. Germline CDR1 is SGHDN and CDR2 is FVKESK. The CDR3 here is CASSQGAGETYEQYF. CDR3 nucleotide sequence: TGTGCCAGCAGCCAAGGGGCGGGAGAGACCTACGAGCAGTACTTC.

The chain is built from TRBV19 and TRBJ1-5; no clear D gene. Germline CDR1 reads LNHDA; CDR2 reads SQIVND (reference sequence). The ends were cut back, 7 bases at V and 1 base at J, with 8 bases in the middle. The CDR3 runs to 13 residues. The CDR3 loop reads CASMSASNQPQHF. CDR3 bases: TGTGCCAGTATGTCCGCGAGCAATCAGCCCCAGCATTTT.

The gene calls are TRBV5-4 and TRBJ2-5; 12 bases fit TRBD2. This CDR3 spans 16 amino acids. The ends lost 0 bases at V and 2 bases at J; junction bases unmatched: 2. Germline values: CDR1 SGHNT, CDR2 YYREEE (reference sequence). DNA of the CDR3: TGTGCCAGCAGCTTGGTACTAGCGGGAGGACAAGAGACCCAGTACTTC. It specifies CASSLVLAGGQETQYF.

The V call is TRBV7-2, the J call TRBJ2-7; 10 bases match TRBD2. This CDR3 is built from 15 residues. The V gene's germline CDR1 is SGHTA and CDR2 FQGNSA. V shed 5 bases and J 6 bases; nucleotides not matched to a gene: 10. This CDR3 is CASSATGTSVTEQYF. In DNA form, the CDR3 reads TGTGCCAGCAGCGCAACCGGGACTAGCGTTACCGAGCAGTACTTC.

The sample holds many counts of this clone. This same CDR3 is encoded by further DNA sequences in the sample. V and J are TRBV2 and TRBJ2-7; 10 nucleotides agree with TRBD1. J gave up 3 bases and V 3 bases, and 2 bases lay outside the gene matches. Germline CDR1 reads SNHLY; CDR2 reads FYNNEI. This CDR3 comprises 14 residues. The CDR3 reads CASSDGQGVYEQYF. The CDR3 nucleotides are TGTGCCAGCAGTGACGGACAGGGGGTCTACGAGCAGTACTTC.

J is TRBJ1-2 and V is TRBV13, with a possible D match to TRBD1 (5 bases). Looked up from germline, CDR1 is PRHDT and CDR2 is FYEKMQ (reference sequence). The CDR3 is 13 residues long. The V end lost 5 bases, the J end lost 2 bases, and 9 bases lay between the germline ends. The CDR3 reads CASSPQENYGYTF. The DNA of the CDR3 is TGTGCCAGCAGCCCACAGGAAAACTATGGCTACACCTTC.